One sample yielded the 5 T cell receptor beta chains listed below, sequenced in a study of low-dose radiotherapy and immunotherapy resistance in tumors. TRAV- and TRBV-specific primers primed first-strand cDNA, covering alpha and beta chains. PCR amplification of the TCRs was performed with Phusion for 20 to 25 PCR cycles, and it relied on a constant-region primer together with a V-primer adapter. MiXCR, run by TCRdb on the reads, gives a single entry per CDR3 protein. The sample carries over 70,000 distinct CDR3 sequences, less than 40% recorded once. The time point denotes: before trial treatment. The material was PBMCs, obtained before treatment. The receptors shown here come from a female donor with ovarian cancer.

This clonotype was seen ten or more times. The chain links TRBV4-1 to TRBJ1-1; tentative D call: TRBD1 (6 bases). Trimming took off 1 base at V and 7 bases at J, with 19 bases between the two ends. Germline loops: CDR1 MGHRA, CDR2 YSYEKL. This CDR3 is 16 amino acids long. CDR3 sequence: CASSQAARGRSFEAFF. CDR3 in DNA: TGCGCCAGCAGCCAAGCGGCCAGGGGAAGATCTTTTGAAGCTTTCTTT.

The CDR3 protein is CASTLYEIEQFF. CDR3 DNA sequence: TGTGCCAGCACCTTATACGAGATCGAGCAGTTCTTC. The V and J genes are TRBV5-3 and TRBJ2-1, with unresolved D. TRBV5-3 carries the ORF label, with uncertain function. The CDR3 is 12 amino acids. V lost 8 bases to trimming and J lost 10 bases, with 16 bases between them.

In this sample, this clonotype is medium-sized. The chain employs TRBV5-4 and TRBJ1-6; maybe TRBD1 (6 bases). Germline CDR1 is SGHNT and CDR2 is YYREEE (reference sequence). This CDR3 region has 17 residues. Trimming removed 4 bases from V and 10 bases from J, with 24 bases in between. As DNA, the CDR3 is TGTGCCAGCAGCCGGCCCGGGGAGGGGGGCTTAAGGTCACCCCTCCACTTT. It encodes CASSRPGEGGLRSPLHF.

Many counts were recorded for this clonotype. This chain links TRBV12-3 or TRBV12-4 with TRBJ1-4; D gene ambiguous. CDR3 length: 12 amino acids. The V end was cut by 6 bases, the J end by 13 bases, with 15 bases between. The CDR3 DNA follows: TGTGCCAGCAGCTCCCCACCGGAAGGACTGTTTTTT. It yields the protein CASSSPPEGLFF.

This rearrangement joins TRBV6-1 to TRBJ1-1, with TRBD1 as a possible D gene (6 bases). This CDR3 region has 14 residues. In germline, CDR1 is MNHNS, CDR2 SASEGT. Trimming took off 5 bases at V and 3 bases at J, with 13 bases between the two ends. CDR3 DNA sequence: TGTGCCAGCAGTTACGCAGGGGCGGACACTGAAGCTTTCTTT. Encoded protein: CASSYAGADTEAFF.